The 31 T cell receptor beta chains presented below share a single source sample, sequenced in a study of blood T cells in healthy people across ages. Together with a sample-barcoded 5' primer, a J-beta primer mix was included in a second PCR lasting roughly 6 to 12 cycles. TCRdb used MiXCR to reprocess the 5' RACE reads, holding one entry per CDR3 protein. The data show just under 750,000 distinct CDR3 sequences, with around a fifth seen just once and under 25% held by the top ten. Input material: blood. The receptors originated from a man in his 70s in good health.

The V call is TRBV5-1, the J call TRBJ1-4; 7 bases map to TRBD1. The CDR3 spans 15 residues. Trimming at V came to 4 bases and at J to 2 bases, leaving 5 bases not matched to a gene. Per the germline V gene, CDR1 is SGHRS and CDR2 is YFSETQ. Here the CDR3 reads CASSPRDSTNEKLFF. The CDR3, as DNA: TGCGCCAGCAGCCCGAGGGACAGTACTAATGAAAAACTGTTTTTT.

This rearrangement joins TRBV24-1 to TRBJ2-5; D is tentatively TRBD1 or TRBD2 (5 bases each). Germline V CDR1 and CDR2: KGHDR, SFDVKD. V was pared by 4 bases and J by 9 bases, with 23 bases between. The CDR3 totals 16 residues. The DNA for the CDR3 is TGTGCCACCAGTGACACCGGGACGGGGAGTGAAGGGGCCCAGTACTTC. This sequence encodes CATSDTGTGSEGAQYF.

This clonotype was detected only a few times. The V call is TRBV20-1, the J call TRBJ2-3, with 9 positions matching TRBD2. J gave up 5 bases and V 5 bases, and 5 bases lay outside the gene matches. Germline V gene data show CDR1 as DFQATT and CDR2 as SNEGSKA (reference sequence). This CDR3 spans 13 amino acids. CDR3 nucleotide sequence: TGCAGTGCTCCAGCGGGAGGTGGAGATACGCAGTATTTT. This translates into CSAPAGGGDTQYF.

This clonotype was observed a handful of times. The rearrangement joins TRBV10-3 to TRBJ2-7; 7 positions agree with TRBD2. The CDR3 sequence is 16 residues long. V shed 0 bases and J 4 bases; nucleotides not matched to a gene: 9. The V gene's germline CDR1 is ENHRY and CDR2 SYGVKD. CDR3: CAISESGRENIYEQYV. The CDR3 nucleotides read TGTGCCATCAGTGAGTCAGGGCGGGAGAACATATACGAGCAGTACGTC.

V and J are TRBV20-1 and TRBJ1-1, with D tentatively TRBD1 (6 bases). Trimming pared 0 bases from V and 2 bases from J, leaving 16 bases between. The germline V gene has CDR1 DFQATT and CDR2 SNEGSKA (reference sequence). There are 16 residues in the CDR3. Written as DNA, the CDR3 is TGCAGTGCTAGAGATTGGGGGGCGCTGGGTAACACTGAAGCTTTCTTT. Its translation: CSARDWGALGNTEAFF.

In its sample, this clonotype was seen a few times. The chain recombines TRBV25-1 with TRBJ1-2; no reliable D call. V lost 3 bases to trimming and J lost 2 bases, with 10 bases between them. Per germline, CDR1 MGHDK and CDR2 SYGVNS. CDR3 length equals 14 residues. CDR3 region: CASSDLSFNYGYTF. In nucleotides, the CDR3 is TGTGCCAGCAGTGACCTATCCTTCAACTATGGCTACACCTTC.

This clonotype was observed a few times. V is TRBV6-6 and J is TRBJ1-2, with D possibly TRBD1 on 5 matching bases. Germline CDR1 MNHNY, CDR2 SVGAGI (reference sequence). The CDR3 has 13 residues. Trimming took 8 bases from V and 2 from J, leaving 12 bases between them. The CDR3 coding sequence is TGTGCCAGCTACCGGGCAGGGAACTATGGCTACACCTTC. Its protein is CASYRAGNYGYTF.

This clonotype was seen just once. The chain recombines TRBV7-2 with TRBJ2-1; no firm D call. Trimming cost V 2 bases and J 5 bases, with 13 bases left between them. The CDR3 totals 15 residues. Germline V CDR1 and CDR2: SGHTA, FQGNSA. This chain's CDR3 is CASSLLEHLNNEQFF. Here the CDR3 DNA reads TGTGCCAGCAGCTTACTTGAGCATTTGAACAATGAGCAGTTCTTC.

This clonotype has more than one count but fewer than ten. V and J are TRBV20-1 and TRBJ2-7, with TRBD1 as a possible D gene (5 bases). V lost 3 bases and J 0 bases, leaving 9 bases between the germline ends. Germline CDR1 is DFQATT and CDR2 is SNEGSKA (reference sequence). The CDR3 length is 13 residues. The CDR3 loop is CSASDSRSYEQYF. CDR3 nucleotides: TGCAGTGCTAGCGACAGCCGCTCCTACGAGCAGTACTTC.

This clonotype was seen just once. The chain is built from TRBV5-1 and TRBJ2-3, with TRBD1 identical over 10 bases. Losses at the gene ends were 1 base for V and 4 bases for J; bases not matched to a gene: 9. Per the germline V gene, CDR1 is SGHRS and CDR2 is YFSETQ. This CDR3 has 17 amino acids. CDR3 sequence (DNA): TGCGCCAGCAGCTTGAGTCCCGGGACAGGGGTGGCAGATACGCAGTATTTT. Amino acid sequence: CASSLSPGTGVADTQYF.

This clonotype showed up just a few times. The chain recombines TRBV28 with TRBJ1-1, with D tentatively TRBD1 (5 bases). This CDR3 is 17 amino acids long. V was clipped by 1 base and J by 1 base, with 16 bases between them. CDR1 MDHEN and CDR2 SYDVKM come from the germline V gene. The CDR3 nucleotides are TGTGCCAGCAGTTTATTTTTGTTGGCCGGGGGGAACACTGAAGCTTTCTTT. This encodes CASSLFLLAGGNTEAFF.

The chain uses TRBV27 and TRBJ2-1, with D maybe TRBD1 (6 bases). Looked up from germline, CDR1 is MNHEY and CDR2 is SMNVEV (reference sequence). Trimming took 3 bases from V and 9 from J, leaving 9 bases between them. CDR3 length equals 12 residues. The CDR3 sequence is CASSFPGAEQFF. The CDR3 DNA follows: TGTGCCAGCAGTTTCCCAGGGGCTGAGCAGTTCTTC.

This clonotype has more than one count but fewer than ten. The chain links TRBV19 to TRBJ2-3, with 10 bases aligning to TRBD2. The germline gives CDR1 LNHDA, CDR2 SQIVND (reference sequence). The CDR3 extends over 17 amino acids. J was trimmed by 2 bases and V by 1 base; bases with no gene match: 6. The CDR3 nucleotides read TGTGCCAGTAGTATAGGAGGTGGACTAGCGGACACAGATACGCAGTATTTT. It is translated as CASSIGGGLADTDTQYF.

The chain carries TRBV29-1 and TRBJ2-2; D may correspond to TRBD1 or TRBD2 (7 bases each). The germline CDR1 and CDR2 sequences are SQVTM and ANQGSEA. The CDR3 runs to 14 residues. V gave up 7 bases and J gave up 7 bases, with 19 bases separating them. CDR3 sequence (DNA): TGCAGCGCACACGACAGGGAGGGACACGGGGAGCTGTTTTTT. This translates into CSAHDREGHGELFF.

Written as DNA, the CDR3 is TGCAGTGCTAGAGCTGGCGGGAGCTACGAGCAGTACGTC. Translation: CSARAGGSYEQYV. The rearrangement joins TRBV20-1 to TRBJ2-5, with 7 bases that match TRBD2. The J call is uncertain, as TRBJ2-7 better fits the DNA end. The CDR3 length is 13 residues. Germline CDR1 is DFQATT and CDR2 is SNEGSKA (reference sequence).

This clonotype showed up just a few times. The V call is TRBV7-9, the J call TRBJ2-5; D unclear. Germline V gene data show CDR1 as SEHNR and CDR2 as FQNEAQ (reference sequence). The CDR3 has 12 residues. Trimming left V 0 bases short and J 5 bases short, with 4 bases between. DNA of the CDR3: TGTGCCAGCAGCTTAGCTATTGAGACCCAGTACTTC. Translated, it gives CASSLAIETQYF.

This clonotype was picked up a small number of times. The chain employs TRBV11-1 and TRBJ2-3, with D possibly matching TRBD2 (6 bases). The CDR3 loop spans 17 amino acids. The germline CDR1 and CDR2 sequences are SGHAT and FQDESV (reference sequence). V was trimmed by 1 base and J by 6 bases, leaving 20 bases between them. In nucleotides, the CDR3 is TGTGCCAGCAGCTTAGAGCCGGGGACTCTAAAGCGGGATACGCAGTATTTT. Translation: CASSLEPGTLKRDTQYF.

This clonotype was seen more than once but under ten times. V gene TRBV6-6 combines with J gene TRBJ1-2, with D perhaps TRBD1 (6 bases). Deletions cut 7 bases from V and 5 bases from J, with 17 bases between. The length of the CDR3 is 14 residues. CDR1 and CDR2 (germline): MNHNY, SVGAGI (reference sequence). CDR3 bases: TGTGCCAGCACCAAAGGGGCAGGGGCTTATGGCTACACCTTC. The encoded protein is CASTKGAGAYGYTF.

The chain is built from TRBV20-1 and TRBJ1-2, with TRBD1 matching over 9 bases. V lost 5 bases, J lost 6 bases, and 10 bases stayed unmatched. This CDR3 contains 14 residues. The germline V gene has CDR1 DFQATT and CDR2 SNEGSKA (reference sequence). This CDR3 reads CSAVRDRVSDGYTF. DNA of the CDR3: TGCAGTGCTGTCCGGGACAGGGTGTCGGATGGCTACACCTTC.

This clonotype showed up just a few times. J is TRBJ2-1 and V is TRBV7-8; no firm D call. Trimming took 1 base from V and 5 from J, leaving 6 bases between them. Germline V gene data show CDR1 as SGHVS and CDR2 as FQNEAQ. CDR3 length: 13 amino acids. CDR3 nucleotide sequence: TGTGCCAGCAGCTTAGTGATTGACAATGAGCAGTTCTTC. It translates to CASSLVIDNEQFF.

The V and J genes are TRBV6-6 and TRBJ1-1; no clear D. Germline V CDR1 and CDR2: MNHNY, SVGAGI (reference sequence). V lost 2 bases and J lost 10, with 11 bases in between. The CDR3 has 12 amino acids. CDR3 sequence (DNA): TGTGCCAGCAGTTACAGCTCCGATGGAGCTTTCTTT. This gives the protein CASSYSSDGAFF.

CDR3 region: CASSLAMTNTEAFF. The CDR3 DNA sequence: TGTGCCAGCAGCTTAGCCATGACGAACACTGAAGCTTTCTTT. The chain links TRBV7-9 to TRBJ1-1; D is ambiguous. V dropped 0 bases and J dropped 1 base, with 6 bases sitting between them. CDR3 length equals 14 residues. Germline V CDR1 and CDR2: SEHNR, FQNEAQ (reference sequence).

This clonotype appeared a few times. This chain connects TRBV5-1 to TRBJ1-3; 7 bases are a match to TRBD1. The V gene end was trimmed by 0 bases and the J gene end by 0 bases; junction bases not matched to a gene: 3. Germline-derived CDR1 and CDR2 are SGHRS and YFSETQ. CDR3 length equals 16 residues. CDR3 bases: TGCGCCAGCAGCTTGGCCGGGACAGTCTCTGGAAACACCATATATTTT. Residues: CASSLAGTVSGNTIYF.

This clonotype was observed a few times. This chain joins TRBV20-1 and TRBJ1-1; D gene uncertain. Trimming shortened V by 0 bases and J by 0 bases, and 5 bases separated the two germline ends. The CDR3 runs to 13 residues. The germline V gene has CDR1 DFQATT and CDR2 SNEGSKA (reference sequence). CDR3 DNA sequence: TGCAGTGCTAGAGAGACCATGAACACTGAAGCTTTCTTT. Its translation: CSARETMNTEAFF.

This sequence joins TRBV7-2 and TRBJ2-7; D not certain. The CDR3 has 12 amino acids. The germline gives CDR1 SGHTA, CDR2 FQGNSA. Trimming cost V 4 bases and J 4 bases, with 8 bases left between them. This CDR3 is CASSSQEYEQYF. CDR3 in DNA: TGTGCCAGCAGCTCGCAGGAGTACGAGCAGTACTTC.

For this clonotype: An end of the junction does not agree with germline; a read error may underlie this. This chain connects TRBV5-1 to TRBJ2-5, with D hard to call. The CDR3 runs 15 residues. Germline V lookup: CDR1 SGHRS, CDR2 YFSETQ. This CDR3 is CASSFSSTGPKTQYF. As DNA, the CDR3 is TGCGCCAGCAGCTTCTCTAGTACGGGCCCAAAGACCCAGTACTTT.

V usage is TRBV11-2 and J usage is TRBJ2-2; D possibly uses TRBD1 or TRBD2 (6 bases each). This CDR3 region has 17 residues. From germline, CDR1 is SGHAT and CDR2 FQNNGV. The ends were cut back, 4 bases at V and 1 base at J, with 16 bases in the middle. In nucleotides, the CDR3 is TGTGCCAGCAGCTCACCGGGTGGGGGGCTGAACACCGGGGAGCTGTTTTTT. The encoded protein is CASSSPGGGLNTGELFF. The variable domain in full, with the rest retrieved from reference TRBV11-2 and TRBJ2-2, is EAGVAQSPRYKIIEKRQSVAFWCNPISGHATLYWYQQILGQGPKLLIQFQNNGVVDDSQLPKDRFSAERLKGVDSTLKIQPAKLEDSAVYLCASSSPGGGLNTGELFFGEGSRLTVL.

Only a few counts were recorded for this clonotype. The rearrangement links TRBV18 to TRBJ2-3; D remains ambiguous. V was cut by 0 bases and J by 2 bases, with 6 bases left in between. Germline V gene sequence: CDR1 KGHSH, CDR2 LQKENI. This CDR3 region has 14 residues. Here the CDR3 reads CASSPPTATDTQYF. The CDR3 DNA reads TGTGCCAGCTCACCACCAACCGCCACAGATACGCAGTATTTT.

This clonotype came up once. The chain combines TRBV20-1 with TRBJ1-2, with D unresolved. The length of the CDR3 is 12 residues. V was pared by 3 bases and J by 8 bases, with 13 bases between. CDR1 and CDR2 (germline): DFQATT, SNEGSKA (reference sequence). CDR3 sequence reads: CSASVGLVGYTF. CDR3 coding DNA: TGCAGTGCTAGTGTGGGGTTGGTGGGCTACACCTTC.

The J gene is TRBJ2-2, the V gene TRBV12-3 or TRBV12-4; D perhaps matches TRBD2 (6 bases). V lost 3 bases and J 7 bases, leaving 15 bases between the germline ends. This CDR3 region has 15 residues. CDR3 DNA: TGTGCCAGCAGTTTCCGGACTACCTCATACGGGGAGCTGTTTTTT. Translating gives CASSFRTTSYGELFF.

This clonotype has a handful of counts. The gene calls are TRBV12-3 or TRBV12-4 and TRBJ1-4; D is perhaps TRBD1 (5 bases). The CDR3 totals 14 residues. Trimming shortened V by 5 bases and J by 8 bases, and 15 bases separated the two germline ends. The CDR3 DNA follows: TGTGCCAGCAGTACGGGACCCCGAAGGGAAAAACTGTTTTTT. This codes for CASSTGPRREKLFF.